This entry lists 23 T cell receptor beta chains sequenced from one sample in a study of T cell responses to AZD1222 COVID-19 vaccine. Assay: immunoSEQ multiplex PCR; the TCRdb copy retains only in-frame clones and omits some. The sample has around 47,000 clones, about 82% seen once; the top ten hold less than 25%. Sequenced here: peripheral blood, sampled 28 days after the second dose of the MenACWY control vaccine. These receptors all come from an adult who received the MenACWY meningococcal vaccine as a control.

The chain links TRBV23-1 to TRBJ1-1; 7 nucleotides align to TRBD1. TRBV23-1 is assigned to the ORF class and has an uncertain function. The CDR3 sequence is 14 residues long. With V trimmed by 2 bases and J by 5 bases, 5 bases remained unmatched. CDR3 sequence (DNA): TGCGCCAGCAGTCAAGACAGGGAAGGGACTGAAGCTTTCTTT. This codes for CASSQDREGTEAFF.

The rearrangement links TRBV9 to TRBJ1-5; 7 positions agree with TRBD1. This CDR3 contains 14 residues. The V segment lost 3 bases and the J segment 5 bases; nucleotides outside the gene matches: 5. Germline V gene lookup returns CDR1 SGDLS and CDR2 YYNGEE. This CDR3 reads CASSAQGWDQPQHF. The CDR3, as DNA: TGTGCCAGCAGCGCACAGGGGTGGGATCAGCCCCAGCATTTT.

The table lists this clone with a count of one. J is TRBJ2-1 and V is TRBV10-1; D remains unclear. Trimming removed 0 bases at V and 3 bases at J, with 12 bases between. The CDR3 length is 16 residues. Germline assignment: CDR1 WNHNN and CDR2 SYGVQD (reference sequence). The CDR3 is CASSESKKVGYNEQFF. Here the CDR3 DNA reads TGCGCCAGCAGTGAGTCTAAGAAGGTCGGCTACAATGAGCAGTTCTTC.

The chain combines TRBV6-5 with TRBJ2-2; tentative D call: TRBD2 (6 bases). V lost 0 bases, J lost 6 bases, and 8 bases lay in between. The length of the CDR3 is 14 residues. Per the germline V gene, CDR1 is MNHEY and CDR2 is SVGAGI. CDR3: CASSYSRGSGELFF. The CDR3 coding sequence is TGTGCCAGCAGTTACTCGCGGGGATCCGGGGAGCTGTTTTTT.

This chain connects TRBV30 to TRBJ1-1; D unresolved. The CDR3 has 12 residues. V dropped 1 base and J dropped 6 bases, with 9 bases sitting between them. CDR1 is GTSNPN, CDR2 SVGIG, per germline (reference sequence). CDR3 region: CAWSATFAEAFF. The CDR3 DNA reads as TGTGCCTGGAGTGCGACTTTCGCTGAAGCTTTCTTT.

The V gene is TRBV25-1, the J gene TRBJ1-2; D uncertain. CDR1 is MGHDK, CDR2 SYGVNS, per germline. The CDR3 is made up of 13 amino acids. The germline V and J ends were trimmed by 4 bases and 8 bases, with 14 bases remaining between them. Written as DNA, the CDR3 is TGTGCCAGCAGTGCCTTAGGTGGGAAGGGCTACACCTTC. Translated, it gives CASSALGGKGYTF.

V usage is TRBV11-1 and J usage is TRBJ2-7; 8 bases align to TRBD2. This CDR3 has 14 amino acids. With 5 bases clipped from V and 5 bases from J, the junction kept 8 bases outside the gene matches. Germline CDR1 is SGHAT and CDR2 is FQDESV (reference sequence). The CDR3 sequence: CASSPRGGSHEQYV. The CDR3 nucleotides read TGTGCCAGCAGCCCTCGCGGGGGGTCCCACGAGCAGTACGTC.

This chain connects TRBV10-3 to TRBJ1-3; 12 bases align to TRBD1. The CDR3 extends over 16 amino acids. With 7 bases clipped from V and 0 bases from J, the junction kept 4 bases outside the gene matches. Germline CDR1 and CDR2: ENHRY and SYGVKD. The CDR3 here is CAITGQGAGSGNTIYF. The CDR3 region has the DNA TGTGCCATCACGGGACAGGGGGCCGGCTCTGGAAACACCATATATTTT.

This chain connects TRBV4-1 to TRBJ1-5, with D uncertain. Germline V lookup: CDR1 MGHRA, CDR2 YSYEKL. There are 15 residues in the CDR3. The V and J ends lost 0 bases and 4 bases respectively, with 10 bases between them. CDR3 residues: CASSQDFPFNQPQHF. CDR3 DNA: TGCGCCAGCAGCCAAGATTTCCCATTTAATCAGCCCCAGCATTTT.

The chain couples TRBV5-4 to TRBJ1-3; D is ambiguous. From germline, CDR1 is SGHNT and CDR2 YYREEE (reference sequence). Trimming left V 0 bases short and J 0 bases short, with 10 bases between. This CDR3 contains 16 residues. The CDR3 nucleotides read TGTGCCAGCAGCTTGGGACACCCAGGCTCTGGAAACACCATATATTTT. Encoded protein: CASSLGHPGSGNTIYF.

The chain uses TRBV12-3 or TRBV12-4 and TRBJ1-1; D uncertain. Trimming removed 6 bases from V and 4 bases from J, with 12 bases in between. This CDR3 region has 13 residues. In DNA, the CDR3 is TGTGCCAGCAGCAAGATCTCCAGCACTGAAGCTTTCTTT. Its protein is CASSKISSTEAFF.

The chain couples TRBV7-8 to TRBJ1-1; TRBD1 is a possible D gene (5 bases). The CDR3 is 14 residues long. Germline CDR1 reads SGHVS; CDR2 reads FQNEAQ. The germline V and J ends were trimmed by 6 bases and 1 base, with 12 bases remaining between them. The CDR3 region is CASSDHGANTEAFF. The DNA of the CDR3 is TGTGCCAGCAGTGACCACGGGGCGAACACTGAAGCTTTCTTT.

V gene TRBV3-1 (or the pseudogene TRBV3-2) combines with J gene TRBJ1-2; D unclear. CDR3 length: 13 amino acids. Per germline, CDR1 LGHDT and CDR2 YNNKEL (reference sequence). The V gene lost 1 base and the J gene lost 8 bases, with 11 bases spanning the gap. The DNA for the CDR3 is TGTGCCAGCAGCCAAGTACCGGGCAAGGGCTACACCTTC. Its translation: CASSQVPGKGYTF.

This chain's CDR3 is CAWSQTDRNTEAFF. CDR3 nucleotides: TGTGCCTGGAGCCAGACCGACCGTAACACTGAAGCTTTCTTT. The genes are TRBV30 and TRBJ1-1; D is ambiguous. CDR3 length equals 14 residues. V was clipped by 3 bases and J by 2 bases, with 13 bases between them. CDR1 GTSNPN and CDR2 SVGIG come from the germline V gene (reference sequence).

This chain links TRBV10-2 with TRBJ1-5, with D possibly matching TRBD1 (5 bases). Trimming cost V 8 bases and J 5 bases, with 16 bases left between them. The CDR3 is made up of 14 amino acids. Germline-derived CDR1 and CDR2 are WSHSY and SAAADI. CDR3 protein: CASGRSGGDQPQHF. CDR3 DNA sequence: TGCGCCAGCGGCAGGAGCGGGGGGGATCAGCCCCAGCATTTT.

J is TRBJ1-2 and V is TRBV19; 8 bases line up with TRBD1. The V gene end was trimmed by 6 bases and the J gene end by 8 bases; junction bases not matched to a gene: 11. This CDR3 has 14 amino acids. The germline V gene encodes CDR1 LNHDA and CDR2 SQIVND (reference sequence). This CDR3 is CASRDDRGLRGYTF. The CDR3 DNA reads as TGTGCCAGTAGGGACGACAGGGGTTTGAGGGGCTACACCTTC.

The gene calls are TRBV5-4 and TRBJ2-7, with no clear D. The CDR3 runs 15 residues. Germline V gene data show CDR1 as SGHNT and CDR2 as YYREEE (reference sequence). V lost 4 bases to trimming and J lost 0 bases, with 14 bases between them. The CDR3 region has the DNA TGTGCCAGCAGCATCCCAGACACGAACTCCTACGAGCAGTACTTC. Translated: CASSIPDTNSYEQYF.

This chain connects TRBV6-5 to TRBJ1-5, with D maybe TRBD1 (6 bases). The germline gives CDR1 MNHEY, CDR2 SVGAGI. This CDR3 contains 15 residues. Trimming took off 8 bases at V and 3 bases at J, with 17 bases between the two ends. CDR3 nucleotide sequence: TGTGCCAGCGCCACAGGGCTTGCCTCCAATCAGCCCCAGCATTTT. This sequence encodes CASATGLASNQPQHF.

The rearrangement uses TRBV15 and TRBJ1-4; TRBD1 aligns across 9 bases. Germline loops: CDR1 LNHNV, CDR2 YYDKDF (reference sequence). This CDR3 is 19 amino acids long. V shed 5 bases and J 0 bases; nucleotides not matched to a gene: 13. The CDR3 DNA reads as TGTGCCACCAGCCGCTACAGGGGGCCAGGAAAGGCAACTAATGAAAAACTGTTTTTT. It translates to CATSRYRGPGKATNEKLFF.

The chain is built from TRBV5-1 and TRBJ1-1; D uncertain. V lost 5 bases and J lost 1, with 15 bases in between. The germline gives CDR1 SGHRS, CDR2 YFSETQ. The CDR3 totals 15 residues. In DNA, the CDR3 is TGCGCCAGCAGTGCGGGCAATCTCCCGAACACTGAAGCTTTCTTT. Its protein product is CASSAGNLPNTEAFF.

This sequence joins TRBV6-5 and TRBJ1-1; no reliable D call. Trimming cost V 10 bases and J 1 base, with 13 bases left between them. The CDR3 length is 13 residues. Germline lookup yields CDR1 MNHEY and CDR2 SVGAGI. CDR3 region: CATLKSENTEAFF. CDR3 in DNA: TGTGCCACCCTCAAATCAGAGAACACTGAAGCTTTCTTT.

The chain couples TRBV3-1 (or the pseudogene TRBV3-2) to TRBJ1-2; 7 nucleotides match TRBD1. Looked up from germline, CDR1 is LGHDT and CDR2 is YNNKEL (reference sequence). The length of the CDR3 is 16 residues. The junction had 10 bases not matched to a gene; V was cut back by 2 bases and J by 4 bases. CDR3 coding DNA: TGTGCCAGCAGCCAACGGGAAGGGGGCCGCGGCTATGGCTACACCTTC. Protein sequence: CASSQREGGRGYGYTF.

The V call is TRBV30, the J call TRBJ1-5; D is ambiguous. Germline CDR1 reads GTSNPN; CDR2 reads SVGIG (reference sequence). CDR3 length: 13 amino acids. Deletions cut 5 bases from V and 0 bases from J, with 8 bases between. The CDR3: CAWGVGSNQPQHF. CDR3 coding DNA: TGTGCCTGGGGGGTAGGTAGCAATCAGCCCCAGCATTTT.